A selection of T cell receptor beta chains follows, all from one sample in a study of blood T cell repertoires in COVID-19. Profiling relied on immunoSEQ multiplex PCR, and the TCRdb table lists in-frame clones only, not all of them. The table lists approximately 320,000 clones, approximately 86% of them singletons. Sample: PBMCs or T cells enriched from blood (not recorded which). Receptors were obtained from a woman aged 18-35 years who had recovered from COVID-19. Each CDR3 is given with its conserved first and last residue. D genes are given only for firm matches. Rows may omit the clone size; those that give it use once, few, many or a size class.

clone_size: NA
j_call: TRBJ2-1
v_call: TRBV7-2
d_call: TRBD2
cdr3_aa: CASSSGLAGSNEQFF
cdr3_nt: TGTGCCAGCAGCTCAGGACTAGCGGGGAGCAATGAGCAGTTCTTC

clone_size: NA
j_call: TRBJ1-2
v_call: TRBV28
d_call: NA
cdr3_aa: CASTDRAGSLWGYTF
cdr3_nt: TGTGCCAGCACCGATCGTGCGGGGTCGCTGTGGGGCTACACCTTC

clone_size: NA
j_call: TRBJ1-5
v_call: TRBV2
d_call: NA
cdr3_aa: CASTQVFYQPQHF
cdr3_nt: TGTGCCAGCACACAGGTCTTCTATCAGCCCCAGCATTTT

clone_size: NA
j_call: TRBJ2-7
v_call: TRBV11-2
d_call: NA
cdr3_aa: CASSYGLVGSDLTYEQYF
cdr3_nt: TGTGCCAGCAGCTATGGGTTGGTGGGCTCCGACCTTACCTACGAGCAGTACTTC

clone_size: once
j_call: TRBJ2-7
v_call: TRBV15
d_call: NA
cdr3_aa: CATSPRDGNYEQYF
cdr3_nt: TGTGCCACCAGCCCGCGGGACGGTAACTACGAGCAGTACTTC

clone_size: NA
j_call: TRBJ2-3
v_call: TRBV21-1
d_call: NA
cdr3_aa: CASSKAAKLAGEDTQYF
cdr3_nt: TGTGCCAGCAGCAAAGCGGCAAAACTAGCGGGGGAAGATACGCAGTATTTT

clone_size: NA
j_call: TRBJ1-3
v_call: TRBV7-6
d_call: NA
cdr3_aa: CASSLEGGRGTGNTIYF
cdr3_nt: TGTGCCAGCAGCTTAGAAGGAGGGAGGGGCACTGGAAACACCATATATTTT

clone_size: NA
j_call: TRBJ1-5
v_call: TRBV28
d_call: TRBD1
cdr3_aa: CASSPGTGGDNQPQHF
cdr3_nt: TGTGCCAGCAGTCCCGGGACAGGCGGCGACAATCAGCCCCAGCATTTT

clone_size: NA
j_call: TRBJ1-3
v_call: TRBV9
d_call: NA
cdr3_aa: CASSATNRAGNTIYF
cdr3_nt: TGTGCCAGCAGCGCCACTAACAGGGCTGGAAACACCATATATTTT

clone_size: NA
j_call: TRBJ1-4
v_call: TRBV18
d_call: TRBD1
cdr3_aa: CASSPSPAQGATKLFF
cdr3_nt: TGTGCCAGCTCACCAAGCCCGGCGCAGGGGGCGACGAAACTGTTTTTT

clone_size: NA
j_call: TRBJ1-2
v_call: TRBV10-3
d_call: TRBD1
cdr3_aa: CATSGTGNSFYGYTF
cdr3_nt: TGTGCCACTTCCGGGACAGGGAATTCCTTTTATGGCTACACCTTC

clone_size: NA
j_call: TRBJ1-3
v_call: TRBV18
d_call: NA
cdr3_aa: CASSPATDSGNTIYF
cdr3_nt: TGTGCCAGCTCACCGGCGACAGACTCTGGAAACACCATATATTTT

clone_size: NA
j_call: TRBJ1-1
v_call: TRBV25-1
d_call: NA
cdr3_aa: CASTGAMNTEAFF
cdr3_nt: TGTGCCAGCACAGGGGCTATGAACACTGAAGCTTTCTTT

clone_size: NA
j_call: TRBJ1-4
v_call: TRBV27
d_call: TRBD1
cdr3_aa: CASSIAGTGTEKLFF
cdr3_nt: TGTGCCAGCAGCATTGCCGGGACAGGGACCGAAAAACTGTTTTTT

clone_size: NA
j_call: TRBJ1-1
v_call: TRBV5-1
d_call: NA
cdr3_aa: CASSLAPGTQVTEAFF
cdr3_nt: TGCGCCAGCAGCTTGGCCCCCGGCACGCAGGTAACTGAAGCTTTCTTT

clone_size: NA
j_call: TRBJ1-3
v_call: TRBV18
d_call: NA
cdr3_aa: CASSYTTGQGNTIYF
cdr3_nt: TGTGCCAGCTCATATACAACAGGTCAAGGAAACACCATATATTTT

clone_size: NA
j_call: TRBJ1-4
v_call: TRBV19
d_call: NA
cdr3_aa: CASSIDPPGGAEKLFF
cdr3_nt: TGTGCCAGTAGTATAGATCCCCCGGGGGGCGCGGAAAAACTGTTTTTT

clone_size: NA
j_call: TRBJ1-5
v_call: TRBV28
d_call: NA
cdr3_aa: CASSLATWNYSNQPQHF
cdr3_nt: TGTGCCAGCAGTTTGGCAACTTGGAACTATAGCAATCAGCCCCAGCATTTT

clone_size: NA
j_call: TRBJ1-4
v_call: TRBV4-3
d_call: TRBD1
cdr3_aa: CASSQDFQGVVEKLFF
cdr3_nt: TGCGCCAGCAGCCAAGATTTTCAGGGGGTGGTTGAAAAACTGTTTTTT

clone_size: NA
j_call: TRBJ1-6
v_call: TRBV12-3/TRBV12-4
d_call: NA
cdr3_aa: CASSLVGYPPLHF
cdr3_nt: TGTGCCAGCAGTTTGGTGGGCTATCCACCCCTCCACTTT

clone_size: NA
j_call: TRBJ2-3
v_call: TRBV5-4
d_call: TRBD2
cdr3_aa: CASSLGGGGAGDTQYF
cdr3_nt: TGTGCCAGCAGCTTGGGAGGCGGGGGGGCAGGAGATACGCAGTATTTT

clone_size: NA
j_call: TRBJ1-1
v_call: TRBV30
d_call: NA
cdr3_aa: CAWRAGWDTEAFF
cdr3_nt: TGTGCCTGGAGGGCAGGCTGGGACACTGAAGCTTTCTTT

clone_size: NA
j_call: TRBJ2-1
v_call: TRBV23-1
d_call: NA
cdr3_aa: CASRNTGPSSGKDCGEQFF
cdr3_nt: TGCGCCAGCAGAAACACTGGCCCCTCCTCCGGGAAGGACTGTGGTGAGCAGTTCTTC

clone_size: NA
j_call: TRBJ2-5
v_call: TRBV28
d_call: NA
cdr3_aa: CASSLTGAFQETQYF
cdr3_nt: TGTGCCAGCAGTTTAACAGGAGCTTTCCAAGAGACCCAGTACTTC

clone_size: once
j_call: TRBJ1-5
v_call: TRBV19
d_call: TRBD1
cdr3_aa: CASSMGQGRHQPQHF
cdr3_nt: TGTGCCAGTAGTATGGGACAGGGCCGTCATCAGCCCCAGCATTTT

clone_size: NA
j_call: TRBJ2-5
v_call: TRBV11-2
d_call: TRBD1
cdr3_aa: CASSPGGQPQETQYF
cdr3_nt: TGTGCCAGCAGCCCTGGGGGACAGCCCCAAGAGACCCAGTACTTC

clone_size: NA
j_call: TRBJ1-2
v_call: TRBV5-3
d_call: TRBD1
cdr3_aa: CARSLPNSTGLNGYTF
cdr3_nt: TGTGCCAGAAGCCTTCCGAACTCGACAGGGTTGAATGGCTACACCTTC

clone_size: NA
j_call: TRBJ1-3
v_call: TRBV5-5
d_call: NA
cdr3_aa: CASSPPRNTIYF
cdr3_nt: TGTGCCAGCAGCCCGCCGCGTAACACCATATATTTT

clone_size: NA
j_call: TRBJ2-2
v_call: TRBV27
d_call: NA
cdr3_aa: CASSLREVYVTGELFF
cdr3_nt: TGTGCCAGCAGTTTAAGGGAGGTTTACGTCACCGGGGAGCTGTTTTTT

clone_size: NA
j_call: TRBJ1-1
v_call: TRBV5-1
d_call: TRBD1
cdr3_aa: CASSLGQANTEAFF
cdr3_nt: TGCGCCAGCAGCCTTGGACAGGCGAACACTGAAGCTTTCTTT

clone_size: NA
j_call: TRBJ1-1
v_call: TRBV9
d_call: NA
cdr3_aa: CASSVELTGEAFF
cdr3_nt: TGTGCCAGCAGCGTGGAACTGACAGGTGAAGCTTTCTTT